This TCR beta chain was sequenced for a study of cytomegalovirus exposure and HLA in healthy donors. Germline V gene sequence: CDR1 MNHEY, CDR2 SMNVEV (reference sequence). Trimming at V came to 5 bases and at J to 3 bases, leaving 6 bases not matched to a gene. The CDR3 is made up of 14 amino acids. Overall study findings and caveats: The classifier, whose performance was assessed in both the original and validation cohorts, reportedly diagnosed cytomegalovirus status with high specificity and sensitivity.

Though probably carrying unrecorded immune exposures, donors were nominally healthy at sampling. This clone was seen a few times. The target antigen is unknown. Primers for the PCR totalled 60 Vbeta and 13 Jbeta. Assay: immunoSEQ multiplex PCR; the TCRdb copy retains only in-frame clones and omits some. The sample has more than 95,000 clones, roughly 79% seen once. Sequencing was done on a sample of PBMCs. This chain joins TRBV27 and TRBJ1-2; 7 bases line up with TRBD1. The sequence came from a woman aged 30 to 39 in good health and CMV-seronegative. The CDR3 coding sequence is TGTGCCAGCAGTCCCGGGACAGAGTACTATGGCTACACCTTC. Its translation: CASSPGTEYYGYTF.